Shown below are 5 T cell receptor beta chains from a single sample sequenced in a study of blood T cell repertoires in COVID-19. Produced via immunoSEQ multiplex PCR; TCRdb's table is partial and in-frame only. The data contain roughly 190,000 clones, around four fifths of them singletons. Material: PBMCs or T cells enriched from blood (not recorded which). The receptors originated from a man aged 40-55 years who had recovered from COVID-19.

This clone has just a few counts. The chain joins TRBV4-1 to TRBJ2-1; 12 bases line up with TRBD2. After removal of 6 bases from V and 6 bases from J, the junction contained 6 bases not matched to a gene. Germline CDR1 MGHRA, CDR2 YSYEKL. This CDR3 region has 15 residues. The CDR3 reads CASREGLAGSNEQFF. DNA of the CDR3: TGCGCCAGCAGGGAAGGACTAGCGGGATCCAATGAGCAGTTCTTC.

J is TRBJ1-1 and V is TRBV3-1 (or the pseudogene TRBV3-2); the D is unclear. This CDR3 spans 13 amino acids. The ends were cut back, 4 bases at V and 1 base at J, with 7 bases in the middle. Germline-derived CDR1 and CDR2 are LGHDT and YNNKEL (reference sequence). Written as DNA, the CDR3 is TGTGCCAGCAGCCGGGAGAGGAACACTGAAGCTTTCTTT. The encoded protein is CASSRERNTEAFF.

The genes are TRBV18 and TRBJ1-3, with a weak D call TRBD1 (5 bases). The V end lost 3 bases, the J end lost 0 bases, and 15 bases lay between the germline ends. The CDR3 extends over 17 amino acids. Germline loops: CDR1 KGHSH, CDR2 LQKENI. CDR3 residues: CASSPLQGSFSGNTIYF. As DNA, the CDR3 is TGTGCCAGCTCACCCCTGCAGGGTTCGTTCTCTGGAAACACCATATATTTT.

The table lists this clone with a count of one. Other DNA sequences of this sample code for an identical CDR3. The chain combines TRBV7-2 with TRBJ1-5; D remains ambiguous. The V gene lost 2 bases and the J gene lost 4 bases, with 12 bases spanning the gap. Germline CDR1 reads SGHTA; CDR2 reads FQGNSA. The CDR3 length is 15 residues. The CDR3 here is CASSLTGWANQPQHF. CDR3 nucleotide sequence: TGTGCCAGCAGCTTAACGGGGTGGGCAAATCAGCCCCAGCATTTT. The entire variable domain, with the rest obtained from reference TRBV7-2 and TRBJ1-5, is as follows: GAGVSQSPSNKVTEKGKDVELRCDPISGHTALYWYRQSLGQGLEFLIYFQGNSAPDKSGLPSDRFSAERTGGSVSTLTIQRTQQEDSAVYLCASSLTGWANQPQHFGDGTRLSIL.

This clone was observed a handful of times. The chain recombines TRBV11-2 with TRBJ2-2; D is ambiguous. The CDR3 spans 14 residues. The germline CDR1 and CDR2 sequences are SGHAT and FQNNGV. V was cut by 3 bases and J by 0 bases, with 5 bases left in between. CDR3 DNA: TGTGCCAGCAGCTTTTTAACGAACACCGGGGAGCTGTTTTTT. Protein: CASSFLTNTGELFF.